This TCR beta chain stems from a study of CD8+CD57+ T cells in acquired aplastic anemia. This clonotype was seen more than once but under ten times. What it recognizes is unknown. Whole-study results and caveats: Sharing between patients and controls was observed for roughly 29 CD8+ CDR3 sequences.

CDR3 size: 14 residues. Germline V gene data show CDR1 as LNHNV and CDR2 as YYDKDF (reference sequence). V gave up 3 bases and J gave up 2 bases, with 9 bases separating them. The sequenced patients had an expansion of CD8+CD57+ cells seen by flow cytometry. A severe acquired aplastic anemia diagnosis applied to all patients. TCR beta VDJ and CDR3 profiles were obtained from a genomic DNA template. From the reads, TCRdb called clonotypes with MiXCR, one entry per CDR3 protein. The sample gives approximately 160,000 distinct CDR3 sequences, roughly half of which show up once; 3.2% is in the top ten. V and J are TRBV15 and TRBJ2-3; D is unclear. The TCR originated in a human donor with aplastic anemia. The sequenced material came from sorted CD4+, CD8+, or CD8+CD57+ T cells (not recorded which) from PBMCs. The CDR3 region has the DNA TGTGCCACCAGCAGCCTAACCGACACAGATACGCAGTATTTT. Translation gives CATSSLTDTDTQYF.